The 14 T cell receptor beta chains reported below all come from one sample, sequenced in a study of cytomegalovirus exposure and HLA in healthy donors. 13 Jbeta primers and 60 Vbeta primers were used for the PCR. The data were produced by immunoSEQ multiplex PCR, yet TCRdb's version contains in-frame clones alone and is incomplete. The sample has about 200,000 clones; about 78% are singletons. The specimen sequenced was PBMCs. The receptors derive from a woman in her twenties or thirties in good health and CMV-seronegative.

V is TRBV13 and J is TRBJ2-2; TRBD2 agrees at 10 bases. Germline V gene lookup returns CDR1 PRHDT and CDR2 FYEKMQ (reference sequence). V trimming: 2 bases; J trimming: 2 bases; junction bases outside the gene matches: 5. CDR3 length equals 17 residues. CDR3 bases: TGTGCCAGCAGCTTAAGGGGACTAGCGCTTAACACCGGGGAGCTGTTTTTT. Its translation: CASSLRGLALNTGELFF. The complete variable domain, with remaining parts taken from reference TRBV13 and TRBJ2-2, reads AAGVIQSPRHLIKEKRETATLKCYPIPRHDTVYWYQQGPGQDPQFLISFYEKMQSDKGSIPDRFSAQQFSDYHSELNMSSLELGDSALYFCASSLRGLALNTGELFFGEGSRLTVL.

The genes are TRBV4-2 and TRBJ2-7; D perhaps matches TRBD1 (5 bases). From germline, CDR1 is LGHNA and CDR2 YNFKEQ. The length of the CDR3 is 14 residues. The ends were cut back, 0 bases at V and 2 bases at J, with 8 bases in the middle. The CDR3 DNA follows: TGTGCCAGCAGCCAAGATCAGGGAACCTACGAGCAGTACTTC. Its protein is CASSQDQGTYEQYF.

The chain links TRBV2 to TRBJ2-2; perhaps TRBD2 as D (5 bases). Germline V gene lookup returns CDR1 SNHLY and CDR2 FYNNEI. This CDR3 region has 13 residues. V was clipped by 8 bases and J by 2 bases, with 9 bases between them. In nucleotides, the CDR3 is TGTGCCAGCGGGAGCCCCAACACCGGGGAGCTGTTTTTT. This gives the protein CASGSPNTGELFF.

In DNA form, the CDR3 reads TGTGCCAGCAGTTACTCGACAGGCCGAAAACTGTTTTTT. Translated, it gives CASSYSTGRKLFF. J is TRBJ1-4 and V is TRBV6-5; D possibly corresponds to TRBD1 (6 bases). Germline V CDR1 and CDR2: MNHEY, SVGAGI. The CDR3 sequence is 13 residues long. With 0 bases removed from V and 10 bases from J, the gap between germline ends came to 9 bases.

The gene calls are TRBV5-1 and TRBJ2-1; 9 positions agree with TRBD2. Germline lookup yields CDR1 SGHRS and CDR2 YFSETQ. V lost 0 bases, J lost 2 bases, and 3 bases stayed unmatched. This CDR3 comprises 16 residues. Here the CDR3 reads CASSLEVAGAYNEQFF. The CDR3 DNA follows: TGCGCCAGCAGCTTGGAGGTAGCGGGGGCCTACAATGAGCAGTTCTTC.

CDR3 protein: CASRPQGSNEQFF. CDR3 coding DNA: TGTGCCAGCAGACCACAGGGGAGCAATGAGCAGTTCTTC. This chain uses TRBV5-4 with TRBJ2-1; 7 positions match TRBD1. CDR1 is SGHNT and CDR2 is YYREEE in the germline V gene (reference sequence). The CDR3 covers 13 residues. The V segment lost 5 bases and the J segment 6 bases; nucleotides outside the gene matches: 5.

In this sample, this clone turned up once. The chain carries TRBV9 and TRBJ1-5; no reliable D call. From germline, CDR1 is SGDLS and CDR2 YYNGEE. The CDR3 contains 13 residues. Trimming took 3 bases from V and 7 from J, leaving 11 bases between them. The CDR3 DNA reads TGTGCCAGCAGCGCGGGGTCCGGGCAGCCCCAGCATTTT. It is translated as CASSAGSGQPQHF.

The rearrangement joins TRBV28 to TRBJ1-2; TRBD1 aligns across 7 bases. With V trimmed by 2 bases and J by 8 bases, 17 bases remained unmatched. The CDR3 totals 17 residues. CDR1 MDHEN and CDR2 SYDVKM come from the germline V gene. The CDR3 spells CASSLSQGERYLWGYTF. In nucleotides, the CDR3 is TGTGCCAGCAGTTTAAGTCAGGGGGAGCGATACTTATGGGGCTACACCTTC.

V is TRBV5-6 and J is TRBJ1-2; a weak D match, TRBD1 (5 bases). The V end was cut by 1 base, the J end by 5 bases, with 12 bases between. CDR1 is SGHDT, CDR2 YYEEEE, per germline. This CDR3 comprises 14 residues. The CDR3 DNA reads as TGTGCCAGCAGCTTGATCCAGGGAGGATATGGCTACACCTTC. The encoded protein is CASSLIQGGYGYTF.

The genes are TRBV5-1 and TRBJ2-6; 9 bases match TRBD2. V was clipped by 4 bases and J by 1 base; unmatched bases: 0. The CDR3 totals 15 residues. CDR1 and CDR2 from the germline V gene are SGHRS and YFSETQ. CDR3 loop: CASSLAGSGANVLTF. CDR3 sequence (DNA): TGCGCCAGCAGCCTAGCGGGGTCTGGGGCCAACGTCCTGACTTTC.

The chain employs TRBV5-1 and TRBJ2-7, with D possibly being TRBD1 (6 bases). The germline V gene has CDR1 SGHRS and CDR2 YFSETQ. CDR3 length equals 15 residues. Trimming removed 0 bases from V and 6 bases from J, with 16 bases in between. Here the CDR3 DNA reads TGCGCCAGCAGCTTGGGTCCCGGGACATCGTTCGAGCAGTACTTC. Its protein is CASSLGPGTSFEQYF.

In regard to this clone: One end of the junction fails to match germline, which may point to a read error. The rearrangement joins TRBV25-1 to TRBJ1-2; no definite D call. Per the germline V gene, CDR1 is MGHDK and CDR2 is SYGVNS. The CDR3 runs 15 residues. The CDR3 nucleotides read TGTGCCAGCAGCATTGGAGGGCTGACTAACTATGGCTACCCCTTC. This sequence encodes CASSIGGLTNYGYPF.

This chain links TRBV7-2 with TRBJ2-3; unclear D gene. This CDR3 spans 13 amino acids. CDR1 and CDR2 (germline): SGHTA, FQGNSA. V dropped 5 bases and J dropped 1 base, with 7 bases sitting between them. Here the CDR3 reads CASSPTGTDTQYF. The CDR3 region has the DNA TGTGCCAGCAGCCCAACAGGCACAGATACGCAGTATTTT. The entire variable domain, with the rest obtained from reference TRBV7-2 and TRBJ2-3, is as follows: GAGVSQSPSNKVTEKGKDVELRCDPISGHTALYWYRQSLGQGLEFLIYFQGNSAPDKSGLPSDRFSAERTGGSVSTLTIQRTQQEDSAVYLCASSPTGTDTQYFGPGTRLTVL.

The rearrangement joins TRBV7-6 to TRBJ2-7, with a weak D call TRBD1 (6 bases). The germline CDR1 and CDR2 sequences are SGHVS and FNYEAQ. Trimming removed 7 bases at V and 0 bases at J, with 13 bases between. The CDR3 is 14 amino acids. The CDR3 protein is CASNPGGSSYEQYF. The DNA for the CDR3 is TGTGCCAGCAACCCTGGGGGCAGCTCCTACGAGCAGTACTTC.